The 18 T cell receptor beta chains reported below all come from one sample, sequenced in a study of siplizumab effects on memory and regulatory T cells (dated by TCRdb to between 2018 and 2021). The library came from the immunoSEQ multiplex PCR assay. Entries here come from immuneACCESS through TCRdb and include only in-frame sequences with V and J called. Some clones fail to appear in such tables; in the studies checked, an unresolved V gene covers under half of the shortfall, and the cause of the remainder is unknown. The sample yields around 100,000 clones; roughly nine tenths were counted once. Jointly, the top ten make up approximately 0.71% of the sample. Sequencing was carried out using Tregs sorted from blood. These receptors were obtained from a human donor in good health.

The J gene is TRBJ1-1, the V gene TRBV28, with TRBD1 matching over 11 bases. V dropped 3 bases and J dropped 5; count of bases not matched to a gene: 11. Germline V lookup: CDR1 MDHEN, CDR2 SYDVKM. The length of the CDR3 is 17 residues. In DNA form, the CDR3 reads TGTGCCAGCAGTTTCTGGGGACAGGGGGTTAGAAGGACTGAAGCTTTCTTT. Its translation: CASSFWGQGVRRTEAFF. The entire variable domain, with the rest obtained from reference TRBV28 and TRBJ1-1, is as follows: DVKVTQSSRYLVKRTGEKVFLECVQDMDHENMFWYRQDPGLGLRLIYFSYDVKMKEKGDIPEGYSVSREKKERFSLILESASTNQTSMYLCASSFWGQGVRRTEAFFGQGTRLTVV.

The J gene is TRBJ2-1, the V gene TRBV27; D is unclear. This CDR3 contains 17 residues. Germline V lookup: CDR1 MNHEY, CDR2 SMNVEV (reference sequence). V lost 3 bases and J 0 bases, leaving 15 bases between the germline ends. The CDR3 DNA follows: TGTGCCAGCAGTTTTTCGCTCTCCTCGTACTCCTACAATGAGCAGTTCTTC. This codes for CASSFSLSSYSYNEQFF.

The V and J genes are TRBV20-1 and TRBJ1-1; a weak D match, TRBD1 (5 bases). Germline values: CDR1 DFQATT, CDR2 SNEGSKA (reference sequence). The CDR3 loop spans 9 amino acids. CDR3 residues: CSGGFWAFF. Here the CDR3 DNA reads TGCAGCGGGGGTTTTTGGGCTTTCTTT.

The V gene is TRBV14, the J gene TRBJ1-2, with 11 bases aligning to TRBD1. Germline V gene lookup returns CDR1 SGHDN and CDR2 FVKESK. Germline trimming cut 1 base from V and 6 bases from J; bases unmatched to any gene: 4. The CDR3 is 15 residues long. This chain's CDR3 is CASSQGTGGPHGYTF. CDR3 nucleotides: TGTGCCAGCAGCCAAGGGACAGGGGGCCCCCATGGCTACACCTTC. The entire variable domain, with the rest obtained from reference TRBV14 and TRBJ1-2, is as follows: EAGVTQFPSHSVIEKGQTVTLRCDPISGHDNLYWYRRVMGKEIKFLLHFVKESKQDESGMPNNRFLAERTGGTYSTLKVQPAELEDSGVYFCASSQGTGGPHGYTFGSGTRLTVV.

Only a few counts were recorded for this clone. The chain carries TRBV5-6 and TRBJ1-1; D is undetermined. Trimming pared 0 bases from V and 6 bases from J, leaving 9 bases between. This CDR3 comprises 13 residues. Germline CDR1 is SGHDT and CDR2 is YYEEEE. The CDR3 DNA reads as TGTGCCAGCAGCTTGGTGGGTGGCTCTGAAGCTTTCTTT. This codes for CASSLVGGSEAFF.

A single count supports this clone. CDR3 DNA sequence: TGTGCCAGCAGCTTGGCCGGGGGGAATGAGCAGTTCTTC. The encoded protein is CASSLAGGNEQFF. The chain recombines TRBV5-4 with TRBJ2-1, with TRBD2 matching over 7 bases. The CDR3 spans 13 residues. With 0 bases clipped from V and 7 bases from J, the junction kept 1 base outside the gene matches. Per germline, CDR1 SGHNT and CDR2 YYREEE (reference sequence).

The V call is TRBV5-6, the J call TRBJ2-1; TRBD2 aligns across 15 bases. Germline V CDR1 and CDR2: SGHDT, YYEEEE. The CDR3 is made up of 16 amino acids. The J segment lost 6 bases and the V segment lost 3 bases, leaving 4 bases of the junction unmatched. CDR3 sequence: CASSSRTSGRANEQFF. CDR3 nucleotides: TGTGCCAGCAGCTCAAGGACTAGCGGGAGGGCCAATGAGCAGTTCTTC.

This CDR3 reads CASRLAGGVVDEQYF. DNA of the CDR3: TGTGCCAGCAGACTAGCGGGAGGGGTAGTCGACGAGCAGTACTTC. V and J are TRBV28 and TRBJ2-7; TRBD2 matches at 13 bases. This CDR3 spans 15 amino acids. Germline CDR1 and CDR2: MDHEN and SYDVKM. The ends lost 6 bases at V and 5 bases at J; junction bases unmatched: 7.

The chain links TRBV27 to TRBJ1-1, with D uncertain. This CDR3 region has 14 residues. Germline V gives CDR1 MNHEY, CDR2 SMNVEV (reference sequence). The V end was cut by 5 bases, the J end by 5 bases, with 15 bases between. The CDR3 loop reads CASSPGGLRTEAFF. CDR3 DNA sequence: TGTGCCAGCAGTCCGGGCGGGCTAAGAACTGAAGCTTTCTTT.

There are a few counts of this clone. The chain employs TRBV13 and TRBJ2-7; D might be TRBD2 (5 bases). V was cut by 4 bases and J by 5 bases, with 18 bases left in between. The CDR3 spans 15 residues. In germline, CDR1 is PRHDT, CDR2 FYEKMQ (reference sequence). CDR3 DNA: TGTGCCAGCAGCTCCTGGGAGTTGGAAGCGCACGAGCAGTACTTC. Its translation: CASSSWELEAHEQYF.

The genes are TRBV28 and TRBJ2-5; 7 bases are a match to TRBD2. Matching the DNA end better, TRBJ2-7 makes the J call doubtful. The CDR3 has 15 amino acids. The germline CDR1 and CDR2 sequences are MDHEN and SYDVKM. CDR3 in DNA: TGTGCCAGCAGTCCGGGGGGTAGCGGAGCCTACGAGCAGTACTTC. Residues: CASSPGGSGAYEQYF.

The chain couples TRBV6-5 to TRBJ2-1, with D perhaps matching TRBD1 (6 bases). The CDR3 is made up of 15 amino acids. V was clipped by 0 bases and J by 8 bases, with 14 bases between them. Germline V lookup: CDR1 MNHEY, CDR2 SVGAGI. As DNA, the CDR3 is TGTGCCAGCAGTTACTCAGGGGGTTCCCCCCATGAGCAGTTCTTC. It is translated as CASSYSGGSPHEQFF.

The chain is built from TRBV2 and TRBJ1-5, with 10 bases aligning to TRBD1. Germline V CDR1 and CDR2: SNHLY, FYNNEI. The V gene end was trimmed by 1 base and the J gene end by 5 bases; junction bases not matched to a gene: 2. This CDR3 is built from 15 residues. CDR3 in amino acids: CASSEGDRGHQPQHF. In DNA form, the CDR3 reads TGTGCCAGCAGTGAAGGTGACAGGGGGCATCAGCCCCAGCATTTT.

The chain couples TRBV5-5 to TRBJ2-7; D call uncertain. Per germline, CDR1 SGHKS and CDR2 YYEKEE (reference sequence). The germline V and J ends were trimmed by 2 bases and 2 bases, with 17 bases remaining between them. The CDR3 runs to 16 residues. In nucleotides, the CDR3 is TGTGCCAGCAGCTTCGTTCACGGGCCCAATGCCTACGAGCAGTACTTC. Encoded protein: CASSFVHGPNAYEQYF.

This rearrangement joins TRBV5-4 to TRBJ2-7; 12 nucleotides agree with TRBD1. CDR3 length: 15 residues. The germline gives CDR1 SGHNT, CDR2 YYREEE (reference sequence). After removal of 3 bases from V and 2 bases from J, the junction contained 3 bases not matched to a gene. In nucleotides, the CDR3 is TGTGCCAGCAGCTCAAGGGACAGGGGGCCCTACGAGCAGTACTTC. Translation gives CASSSRDRGPYEQYF.

V usage is TRBV7-3 and J usage is TRBJ2-2; the match to TRBD1 covers 11 bases. Germline V gene lookup returns CDR1 SGHTA and CDR2 FQGTGA. The length of the CDR3 is 16 residues. J gave up 2 bases and V 6 bases, and 5 bases lay outside the gene matches. The CDR3 sequence: CASRRTGGDNTGELFF. The CDR3 DNA reads as TGTGCCAGCAGAAGGACAGGGGGCGACAACACCGGGGAGCTGTTTTTT.

The chain recombines TRBV2 with TRBJ2-7; 8 bases map to TRBD1. The CDR3 is 15 amino acids. V dropped 2 bases and J dropped 7; count of bases not matched to a gene: 10. Germline V gene lookup returns CDR1 SNHLY and CDR2 FYNNEI. As DNA, the CDR3 is TGTGCCAGCAGTGAAAGGACAGGGAGTTCGAGAGAGCAGTACTTC. It specifies CASSERTGSSREQYF. Complete variable domain (other parts from reference TRBV2 and TRBJ2-7): EPEVTQTPSHQVTQMGQEVILRCVPISNHLYFYWYRQILGQKVEFLVSFYNNEISEKSEIFDDQFSVERPDGSNFTLKIRSTKLEDSAMYFCASSERTGSSREQYFGPGTRLTVT.

The gene calls are TRBV7-9 and TRBJ2-1, with D maybe TRBD2 (6 bases). The V gene's germline CDR1 is SEHNR and CDR2 FQNEAQ (reference sequence). Trimming removed 3 bases from V and 14 bases from J, with 14 bases in between. The CDR3 covers 12 residues. CDR3 residues: CASSFDGGPEFF. CDR3 nucleotides: TGTGCCAGCAGCTTCGACGGAGGGCCGGAGTTCTTC.